The present T cell receptor beta chain was sequenced within a study of T cells in Graves' hyperthyroidism and ophthalmopathy. J lost 3 bases, V lost 6 bases, and 3 bases had no gene match. Germline lookup yields CDR1 DFQATT and CDR2 SNEGSKA (reference sequence). CDR3 length: 13 amino acids. Amplified TCR beta CDR3 regions derived from RNA transcripts. The HTBI primer set was used in a first-round RT-PCR of the TCR CDR3. Each CDR3 protein is one row after TCRdb ran MiXCR on the multiplex PCR reads. The sample consists of about 640,000 distinct CDR3 sequences, less than 25% of them appearing once. The receptor was derived from a man aged 30-40 years with Graves' ophthalmopathy. The rearrangement uses TRBV20-1 and TRBJ2-3, with 10 bases fitting TRBD2. Source material: blood. Written as DNA, the CDR3 is TGCAGTGCGGGGACTAGCGCGACAGATACGCAGTATTTT. Its translation: CSAGTSATDTQYF.